The 26 T cell receptor beta chains reported below all come from one sample, sequenced in a study of T cells in Graves' hyperthyroidism and ophthalmopathy. There were TCR beta CDR3 regions amplified from RNA transcripts. Using the HTBI primer set, a first-round RT-PCR was run on the TCR CDR3. TCRdb itself ran the multiplex PCR reads through MiXCR, one entry per CDR3 protein. The data show over 400,000 distinct CDR3 sequences, with 20% to 25% seen just once and 49% held by the top ten. What was sequenced was blood. These receptor sequences come from a woman aged 70-85 years with Graves' ophthalmopathy.

The chain employs TRBV12-3 or TRBV12-4 and TRBJ2-5; 8 bases map to TRBD2. V shed 6 bases, J shed 1 base, and the junction held 10 bases outside the gene matches. The CDR3 is 16 amino acids. The CDR3 loop reads CASSWGAGVGQETQYF. The CDR3 coding sequence is TGTGCCAGCAGCTGGGGAGCGGGAGTCGGCCAAGAGACCCAGTACTTC.

There are many counts of this clonotype. The chain links TRBV11-2 to TRBJ2-3, with 8 positions matching TRBD2. The CDR3 contains 15 residues. Germline loops: CDR1 SGHAT, CDR2 FQNNGV. The J segment lost 5 bases and the V segment lost 4 bases, leaving 8 bases of the junction unmatched. CDR3 in DNA: TGTGCCAGCAGCTCCGGGGGGGGTGTCGGAGATACGCAGTATTTT. Residues: CASSSGGGVGDTQYF.

This clonotype was seen only a few times. V usage is TRBV6-2 or TRBV6-3 and J usage is TRBJ2-3; 15 nucleotides line up with TRBD2. V lost 5 bases to trimming and J lost 3 bases; unmatched junction nucleotides: 6. Germline CDR1 is MNHEY and CDR2 is SVGEGT. The CDR3 length is 17 residues. DNA of the CDR3: TGTGCCAGCAGTGGGACTAGCGGGAGGTTTTGGACAGATACGCAGTATTTT. Translating it yields CASSGTSGRFWTDTQYF.

In this sample, this clonotype turned up a few times. The chain recombines TRBV7-8 with TRBJ1-1; D not resolved. V was cut by 5 bases and J by 0 bases, with 10 bases left in between. This CDR3 spans 14 amino acids. Germline V gene lookup returns CDR1 SGHVS and CDR2 FQNEAQ. Here the CDR3 DNA reads TGTGCCAGCAGCCCATTGAACCTGAACACTGAAGCTTTCTTT. Translating it yields CASSPLNLNTEAFF.

This chain connects TRBV4-1 to TRBJ1-5; TRBD1 agrees at 9 bases. The V and J ends lost 2 bases and 5 bases, in that order; junction bases with no gene match: 13. This CDR3 contains 18 residues. CDR1 is MGHRA and CDR2 is YSYEKL in the germline V gene. The CDR3 DNA sequence: TGCGCCAGCAGCCAACCCCGGGACAGGGAGGCTCTCGATCAGCCCCAGCATTTT. It yields the protein CASSQPRDREALDQPQHF.

The chain joins TRBV2 to TRBJ2-1, with 8 bases matching TRBD2. V lost 0 bases to trimming and J lost 4 bases; unmatched junction nucleotides: 8. The CDR3 has 17 residues. The V gene's germline CDR1 is SNHLY and CDR2 FYNNEI. For the CDR3, the DNA is TGTGCCAGCAGTGAAGCGAAGTGGCTAGCGGGTTACAATGAGCAGTTCTTC. This gives the protein CASSEAKWLAGYNEQFF.

CDR3 amino acids: CSVESGGLNTGELFF. CDR3 bases: TGCAGCGTTGAGTCAGGCGGTTTGAACACCGGGGAGCTGTTTTTT. The chain joins TRBV29-1 to TRBJ2-2; the D is unclear. This CDR3 is 15 amino acids long. Between the trimmed V and J ends, which lost 3 bases and 1 base, there was a span of 12 bases. Germline CDR1 reads SQVTM; CDR2 reads ANQGSEA.

This clonotype was picked up a small number of times. V and J are TRBV3-1 and TRBJ2-1, with no clear D. The CDR3 has 12 residues. The germline V and J ends were trimmed by 3 bases and 9 bases, with 9 bases remaining between them. Germline V gene data show CDR1 as LGHDT and CDR2 as YNNKEL (reference sequence). Here the CDR3 reads CASSQPLGEQFF. For the CDR3, the DNA is TGTGCCAGCAGCCAGCCCCTGGGTGAGCAGTTCTTC.

This clonotype was found a few times. The chain has TRBV19 and TRBJ1-1; tentative D call: TRBD1 (5 bases). Germline CDR1 reads LNHDA; CDR2 reads SQIVND (reference sequence). Trimming stripped 3 bases from V and 2 bases from J, with 13 bases between. The CDR3 is 15 amino acids. The CDR3 reads CASSIWRGLNTEAFF. The CDR3 DNA reads as TGTGCCAGTAGTATTTGGAGGGGCCTTAACACTGAAGCTTTCTTT.

The chain couples TRBV30 to TRBJ2-1; the match to TRBD1 covers 12 bases. J gave up 7 bases and V 5 bases, and 12 bases lay outside the gene matches. From germline, CDR1 is GTSNPN and CDR2 SVGIG (reference sequence). The CDR3 runs to 16 residues. The CDR3 nucleotides are TGTGCCTGGGCATCTCCCGGGACAGGGGGCAGAAATGAGCAGTTCTTC. Translating it yields CAWASPGTGGRNEQFF.

This clonotype showed up just a few times. The gene calls are TRBV20-1 and TRBJ1-3; D remains unclear. Between the trimmed V and J ends, which lost 5 bases and 0 bases, there was a span of 8 bases. Germline CDR1 reads DFQATT; CDR2 reads SNEGSKA (reference sequence). The CDR3 runs 13 residues. CDR3 DNA: TGCAGTGCTCCGGGCCCCTCTGGAAACACCATATATTTT. Translation gives CSAPGPSGNTIYF.

The chain joins TRBV28 to TRBJ2-5; perhaps TRBD1 as D (6 bases). CDR1 is MDHEN, CDR2 SYDVKM, per germline. Trimming removed 6 bases at V and 14 bases at J, with 13 bases between. The CDR3 consists of 10 residues. The CDR3 region is CASRQGTTYF. The CDR3 DNA sequence: TGTGCCAGCAGACAGGGTACTACATACTTC.

The sample holds a few counts of this clonotype. This chain connects TRBV20-1 to TRBJ2-5; D may match TRBD1 or TRBD2 (5 bases each). The germline V gene encodes CDR1 DFQATT and CDR2 SNEGSKA (reference sequence). The V gene lost 3 bases and the J gene lost 4 bases, with 12 bases spanning the gap. This CDR3 comprises 13 residues. CDR3 nucleotides: TGCAGTGCTAGTTCGAGAGGGGTAGAGACCCAGTACTTC. Translation gives CSASSRGVETQYF.

The gene calls are TRBV7-3 and TRBJ2-2; TRBD2 matches 9 bases. Germline-derived CDR1 and CDR2 are SGHTA and FQGTGA. This CDR3 is 17 amino acids long. With V trimmed by 5 bases and J by 3 bases, 10 bases remained unmatched. CDR3 coding DNA: TGTGCCAGCAGCCCGTTTAGCGGGAGTAGGGACACCGGGGAGCTGTTTTTT. It is translated as CASSPFSGSRDTGELFF.

J is TRBJ1-2 and V is TRBV19; D possibly corresponds to TRBD1 (5 bases). CDR1 is LNHDA and CDR2 is SQIVND in the germline V gene (reference sequence). CDR3 size: 12 residues. Trimming pared 3 bases from V and 8 bases from J, leaving 10 bases between. In DNA form, the CDR3 reads TGTGCCAGTAGTATGGAGGGGCTGGGCTACACCTTC. This translates into CASSMEGLGYTF.

This rearrangement joins TRBV19 to TRBJ1-2; the D is unclear. Looked up from germline, CDR1 is LNHDA and CDR2 is SQIVND (reference sequence). The CDR3 is made up of 13 amino acids. The V and J ends lost 1 base and 3 bases respectively, with 6 bases between them. DNA of the CDR3: TGTGCCAGTAGTATAGGGCGTGACTATGGCTACACCTTC. This translates into CASSIGRDYGYTF.

This clonotype was seen more than once but under ten times. The chain employs TRBV12-3 or TRBV12-4 and TRBJ2-1; the match to TRBD2 covers 11 bases. J lost 6 bases, V lost 6 bases, and 4 bases had no gene match. This CDR3 is built from 14 residues. The CDR3 region is CASRGTSGFNEQFF. The CDR3 DNA reads as TGTGCCAGCAGGGGGACTAGCGGCTTCAATGAGCAGTTCTTC.

This clonotype was detected only a few times. This chain links TRBV30 with TRBJ1-1, with TRBD1 as a possible D gene (5 bases). CDR1 and CDR2 (germline): GTSNPN, SVGIG (reference sequence). V was cut by 4 bases and J by 1 base, with 10 bases left in between. The CDR3 loop spans 13 amino acids. In DNA, the CDR3 is TGTGCCTGGATGGACACCCCGAACACTGAAGCTTTCTTT. Protein sequence: CAWMDTPNTEAFF. The full variable domain, rest sourced from reference TRBV30 and TRBJ1-1, is SQTIHQWPATLVQPVGSPLSLECTVEGTSNPNLYWYRQAAGRGLQLLFYSVGIGQISSEVPQNLSASRPQDRQFILSSKKLLLSDSGFYLCAWMDTPNTEAFFGQGTRLTVV.

This clonotype was counted at least ten times. The V call is TRBV12-3 or TRBV12-4, the J call TRBJ1-1; 8 bases map to TRBD1. The CDR3 consists of 15 residues. The junction had 6 bases not matched to a gene; V was cut back by 5 bases and J by 1 base. CDR3 sequence reads: CASSPRQGRNTEAFF. CDR3 nucleotides: TGTGCCAGCAGTCCTAGACAGGGGAGGAACACTGAAGCTTTCTTT.

DNA of the CDR3: TGTGCCGCCGAGTCTCCGACAGGCAACTCCTACGAGCAGTACTTC. Translation gives CAAESPTGNSYEQYF. This chain uses TRBV10-3 with TRBJ2-7, with D possibly matching TRBD1 (6 bases). CDR3 length: 15 residues. Germline V lookup: CDR1 ENHRY, CDR2 SYGVKD. V lost 11 bases, J lost 0 bases, and 20 bases lay in between.

This sequence joins TRBV10-3 and TRBJ2-5, with D perhaps TRBD1 (5 bases). The CDR3 contains 15 residues. V was trimmed by 0 bases and J by 1 base, leaving 9 bases between them. Looked up from germline, CDR1 is ENHRY and CDR2 is SYGVKD. The CDR3 spells CAISESRQGQETQYF. CDR3 in DNA: TGTGCCATCAGTGAGTCGAGGCAGGGCCAAGAGACCCAGTACTTC.

The chain has TRBV27 and TRBJ2-1, with 13 nucleotides matching TRBD2. V was clipped by 7 bases and J by 4 bases; unmatched bases: 13. The CDR3 contains 18 residues. Per germline, CDR1 MNHEY and CDR2 SMNVEV (reference sequence). CDR3 nucleotide sequence: TGTGCCAGCACCGAATTCGGACTAGCGGGAGTGGTGTACAATGAGCAGTTCTTC. Encoded protein: CASTEFGLAGVVYNEQFF.

This chain connects TRBV20-1 to TRBJ1-1; D gene unclear. The CDR3 loop spans 11 amino acids. From germline, CDR1 is DFQATT and CDR2 SNEGSKA (reference sequence). Trimming took 2 bases from V and 7 from J, leaving 8 bases between them. The CDR3 here is CSARQLFEAFF. The CDR3 DNA follows: TGCAGTGCTAGACAGCTTTTTGAAGCTTTCTTT.

The chain has TRBV30 and TRBJ1-5; TRBD1 matches at 9 bases. The V gene end was trimmed by 3 bases and the J gene end by 4 bases; junction bases not matched to a gene: 1. Germline V gene lookup returns CDR1 GTSNPN and CDR2 SVGIG (reference sequence). CDR3 length equals 13 residues. DNA of the CDR3: TGTGCCTGGAGACAGGGGGCAAATCAGCCCCAGCATTTT. Protein product: CAWRQGANQPQHF.

This clonotype showed up just a few times. J is TRBJ2-5 and V is TRBV2; D remains ambiguous. The germline V gene has CDR1 SNHLY and CDR2 FYNNEI. The ends were cut back, 4 bases at V and 9 bases at J, with 9 bases in the middle. CDR3 length: 11 amino acids. CDR3 amino acids: CASSVQVAQYF. CDR3 nucleotides: TGTGCCAGCAGTGTTCAAGTGGCCCAGTACTTC.

The CDR3 DNA follows: TGTGCCAGCAGCTCGCAGGTAGGAGAAAGCCTCCACTTT. Amino acids: CASSSQVGESLHF. The chain is built from TRBV5-6 and TRBJ1-6, with no clear D. Germline V gene lookup returns CDR1 SGHDT and CDR2 YYEEEE. V gave up 3 bases and J gave up 15 bases, with 16 bases separating them. The CDR3 is 13 amino acids. Looking up the rest from reference TRBV5-6 and TRBJ1-6 gives the full variable domain: DAGVTQSPTHLIKTRGQQVTLRCSPKSGHDTVSWYQQALGQGPQFIFQYYEEEERQRGNFPDRFSGHQFPNYSSELNVNALLLGDSALYLCASSSQVGESLHFGNGTRLTVT.